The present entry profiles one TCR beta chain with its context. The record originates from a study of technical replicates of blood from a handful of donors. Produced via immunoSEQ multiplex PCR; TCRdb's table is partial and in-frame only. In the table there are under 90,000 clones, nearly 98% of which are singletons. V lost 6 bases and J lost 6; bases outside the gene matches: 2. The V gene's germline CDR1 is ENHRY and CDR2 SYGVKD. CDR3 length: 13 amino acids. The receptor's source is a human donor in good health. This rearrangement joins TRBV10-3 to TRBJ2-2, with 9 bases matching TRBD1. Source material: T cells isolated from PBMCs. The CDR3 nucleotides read TGTGCCATCAGAAGACAGGGGGCCGGGGAGCTGTTTTTT. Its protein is CAIRRQGAGELFF.